Given below is one T cell receptor (beta chain) in context. These data originate in a study of T cells after somatic rescue of genetic block. Sequenced by immunoSEQ multiplex PCR; TCRdb stores in-frame clones only, minus some. The table records 110,000 or so clones, around nine tenths of them present only once. Trimming took 4 bases from V and 6 from J; bases not matched to a gene: 9. Per the germline V gene, CDR1 is SGDLS and CDR2 is YYNGEE. This CDR3 region has 15 residues. The J gene is TRBJ1-5, the V gene TRBV9, with 8 bases that match TRBD1. This receptor was obtained from a woman aged 18-29 years. Sequenced input: peripheral blood mononuclear cells (PBMCs). CDR3 sequence reads: CASSPGQGGIQPQHF. The CDR3 bases are TGTGCCAGCAGCCCCGGACAGGGTGGGATTCAGCCCCAGCATTTT.